Sequencing of this T cell receptor beta chain was carried out in a study of radiation and T cells in renal cell carcinoma. Study-wide findings and caveats: Top tumor clonotypes rose in blood 2 weeks post-radiation, then contracted. Without pretreatment biopsies, baseline tumor clonotype presence was undetermined.

Concerning this clone: Its cognate antigen is unknown.

Profiling relied on immunoSEQ multiplex PCR, and the TCRdb table lists in-frame clones only, not all of them. The sample shows 100,000 to 150,000 clones, roughly 77% of them seen only once. J lost 6 bases, V lost 5 bases, and 9 bases had no gene match. The CDR3 is made up of 16 amino acids. CDR1 is SEHNR, CDR2 FQNEAQ, per germline (reference sequence). The sample's time point: blood 2 weeks post-SBRT. Sample treatment: 15 Gy SBRT to primary tumor, nephrectomy 4 weeks later. The patient's renal cell carcinoma had clear cell pathology. The sequence came from a woman aged 55 to 70 with renal cell carcinoma. The sample here was blood, taken from a patient whose treatment included radiotherapy and nephrectomy. This chain joins TRBV7-9 and TRBJ2-2, with 10 bases matching TRBD1. The CDR3 nucleotides read TGTGCCAGCAGCCTACTCGGGACAGGGGATCCCGGGGAGCTGTTTTTT. Translated: CASSLLGTGDPGELFF.